This T cell receptor (beta chain) was obtained from a study of CD8 T cells in ankylosing spondylitis. General study findings and limits: For ankylosing spondylitis blood, a TCR beta motif of 7 or 8 highly homologous variants appeared characteristic.

TCRdb reanalysed the 5' RACE reads using MiXCR and keeps one entry per CDR3 protein. The repertoire has about 510,000 distinct CDR3 sequences, about 5% of them found once; the top ten carry roughly 3.2%. Germline V lookup: CDR1 ENHRY, CDR2 SYGVKD. Between the trimmed V and J ends, which lost 3 bases and 1 base, there was a span of 9 bases. This CDR3 has 14 residues. The table lists this clonotype with many counts. Its matching antigen is unknown. This sequence joins TRBV10-3 and TRBJ2-5; D ambiguous. The receptor was derived from a male donor with ankylosing spondylitis. The sample taken for sequencing was blood, either unsorted or a sorted T cell fraction (not recorded which). In nucleotides, the CDR3 is TGTGCCATCAGTGACAGCAGGCTCCAAGAGACCCAGTACTTC. It codes for CAISDSRLQETQYF.